This TCR beta chain was sequenced in a study of blood T cell repertoires in COVID-19. Produced via immunoSEQ multiplex PCR; TCRdb's table is partial and in-frame only. The table includes more than 150,000 clones, 81% detected once. This receptor was taken from a woman aged 80 or over with COVID-19, enrolled during active disease. The sequenced material came from peripheral blood.

The CDR3 nucleotides are TGTGCCAGCAGCTGGCGAACTAAAGGGGACACTGAAGCTTTCTTT. This codes for CASSWRTKGDTEAFF. The rearrangement links TRBV5-6 to TRBJ1-1, with D possibly matching TRBD1 (5 bases). V was pared by 3 bases and J by 3 bases, with 15 bases between. The CDR3 length is 15 residues. The germline CDR1 and CDR2 sequences are SGHDT and YYEEEE.